The next 21 T cell receptor beta chains were all read from a single sample in a study of graft-versus-host responses after intestinal transplantation. These receptors' antigens are unknown. Measured with immunoSEQ multiplex PCR; TCRdb has only the in-frame clones, and not every one. The table includes approximately 81,000 clones, over 75% detected once. The material sequenced was unstimulated CD8+ T cells sorted from spleen or lymph node cells, taken before transplant. The receptors shown here come from a human donor who was the organ donor for an intestinal transplant.

The chain has TRBV11-2 and TRBJ2-7; D unclear. Germline CDR1 and CDR2: SGHAT and FQNNGV. The CDR3 spans 13 residues. V was trimmed by 5 bases and J by 2 bases, leaving 10 bases between them. CDR3 sequence (DNA): TGTGCCAGCAGCGTAGCTAGAGCCTACGAGCAGTACTTC. It encodes CASSVARAYEQYF.

The chain recombines TRBV5-4 with TRBJ1-4; TRBD1 is a possible D gene (6 bases). V was shortened by 5 bases and J by 10 bases, with 15 bases between the two germline ends. The CDR3 covers 13 residues. Germline V gene data show CDR1 as SGHNT and CDR2 as YYREEE (reference sequence). Written as DNA, the CDR3 is TGTGCCAGCAGACTAGGGGGGAACGGAAAACTGTTTTTT. It translates to CASRLGGNGKLFF.

The chain links TRBV7-9 to TRBJ2-5; D ambiguous. The germline V gene has CDR1 SEHNR and CDR2 FQNEAQ (reference sequence). The V gene lost 0 bases and the J gene lost 2 bases, with 7 bases spanning the gap. This CDR3 contains 14 residues. CDR3 in amino acids: CASSLALGQETQYF. The CDR3 DNA reads as TGTGCCAGCAGCTTAGCGCTCGGTCAAGAGACCCAGTACTTC.

This chain uses TRBV5-1 with TRBJ1-6; 7 bases line up with TRBD1. Germline lookup yields CDR1 SGHRS and CDR2 YFSETQ. Losses at the gene ends were 4 bases for V and 10 bases for J; bases not matched to a gene: 8. The CDR3 totals 14 residues. CDR3 amino acids: CASSAYRGRSPLHF. The CDR3 DNA sequence: TGCGCCAGCAGCGCCTACAGGGGTCGATCACCCCTCCACTTT. Based on the CDR3 plus reference TRBV5-1 and TRBJ1-6, the full variable domain is KAGVTQTPRYLIKTRGQQVTLSCSPISGHRSVSWYQQTPGQGLQFLFEYFSETQRNKGNFPGRFSGRQFSNSRSEMNVSTLELGDSALYLCASSAYRGRSPLHFGNGTRLTVT.

The chain uses TRBV21-1 and TRBJ2-1; TRBD1, as called in the table, went unchecked against the DNA. TRBV21-1 is deemed a pseudogene. The CDR3 extends over 16 amino acids. CDR3 sequence: CASSKYFGQGLREQFF. As DNA, the CDR3 is TGTGCCAGCAGCAAATATTTTGGACAGGGGTTACGCGAGCAGTTCTTC.

V is TRBV6-5 and J is TRBJ2-3; TRBD1 or TRBD2 may be the D gene (5 bases each). Trimming took off 3 bases at V and 5 bases at J, with 12 bases between the two ends. Germline-derived CDR1 and CDR2 are MNHEY and SVGAGI. This CDR3 comprises 14 residues. The CDR3 loop reads CASSYEGRRDTQYF. As DNA, the CDR3 is TGTGCCAGCAGTTATGAGGGGCGGAGAGATACGCAGTATTTT.

This chain uses TRBV7-2 with TRBJ2-7; no clear D. The V gene's germline CDR1 is SGHTA and CDR2 FQGNSA. V was shortened by 1 base and J by 5 bases, with 6 bases between the two germline ends. The CDR3 consists of 12 residues. For the CDR3, the DNA is TGTGCCAGCAGCTTAGATGGGGACGAGCAGTACTTC. This gives the protein CASSLDGDEQYF.

The chain recombines TRBV30 with TRBJ2-7; D might be TRBD1 (6 bases). The CDR3 runs to 13 residues. Germline V gives CDR1 GTSNPN, CDR2 SVGIG (reference sequence). The V and J ends lost 0 bases and 9 bases respectively, with 15 bases between them. CDR3 DNA sequence: TGTGCCTGGAGTGTACTAAAGAAGGACAGGCAGTACTTC. Encoded protein: CAWSVLKKDRQYF.

The V and J genes are TRBV5-1 and TRBJ2-7, with a tentative D call TRBD1 (6 bases). V shed 4 bases and J shed 1 base, with 9 bases lying between them. Germline CDR1 is SGHRS and CDR2 is YFSETQ. This CDR3 is built from 13 residues. The CDR3 nucleotides are TGCGCCAGCAGCATAGGACAGTCCTACGAGCAGTACTTC. Protein sequence: CASSIGQSYEQYF. Drawing the rest from reference TRBV5-1 and TRBJ2-7, the complete variable domain is KAGVTQTPRYLIKTRGQQVTLSCSPISGHRSVSWYQQTPGQGLQFLFEYFSETQRNKGNFPGRFSGRQFSNSRSEMNVSTLELGDSALYLCASSIGQSYEQYFGPGTRLTVT.

The J gene is TRBJ2-7, the V gene TRBV5-6; D is unresolved. This CDR3 has 12 amino acids. Germline V lookup: CDR1 SGHDT, CDR2 YYEEEE. With 2 bases removed from V and 3 bases from J, the gap between germline ends came to 6 bases. The CDR3 loop reads CASSLGYYEQYF. The CDR3, as DNA: TGTGCCAGCAGCTTAGGCTACTACGAGCAGTACTTC.

The V gene is TRBV7-9, the J gene TRBJ1-5; a weak D match, TRBD1 (5 bases). V was trimmed by 1 base and J by 0 bases, leaving 10 bases between them. The CDR3 contains 16 residues. Germline-derived CDR1 and CDR2 are SEHNR and FQNEAQ (reference sequence). The DNA for the CDR3 is TGTGCCAGCAGCTTAGGGGACGTGGTTAGCAATCAGCCCCAGCATTTT. This sequence encodes CASSLGDVVSNQPQHF.

About this clone itself: The junction and the germline gene differ at one end; a read error may be behind it. J is TRBJ2-1 and V is TRBV6-4; TRBD2 agrees at 8 bases. Germline V lookup: CDR1 MRHNA, CDR2 SNTAGT. The CDR3 runs to 15 residues. CDR3 DNA: TGTGCCAGCAGTGATCGGGGGGGCTCCTTCAATGAGCAGTTCTTC. It yields the protein CASSDRGGSFNEQFF.

The rearrangement links TRBV9 to TRBJ1-1; no definite D call. Germline values: CDR1 SGDLS, CDR2 YYNGEE. The CDR3 is 13 residues long. The germline V and J ends were trimmed by 0 bases and 5 bases, with 8 bases remaining between them. The CDR3 sequence: CASSVEVRTEAFF. The CDR3 DNA follows: TGTGCCAGCAGCGTAGAGGTAAGGACTGAAGCTTTCTTT.

This chain links TRBV7-7 with TRBJ1-1; D gene uncertain. With 1 base removed from V and 2 bases from J, the gap between germline ends came to 5 bases. Germline V lookup: CDR1 SSHAT, CDR2 FNYEAQ (reference sequence). The CDR3 is 13 amino acids. In DNA form, the CDR3 reads TGTGCCAGCAGCTTAGAAAGTAACACTGAAGCTTTCTTT. Its protein is CASSLESNTEAFF.

The CDR3 coding sequence is TGTGCCAGCAGGGGACTGAACTACGAGCAGTACTTC. This codes for CASRGLNYEQYF. The chain employs TRBV6-4 and TRBJ2-7; TRBD2 is a possible D gene (6 bases). The CDR3 contains 12 residues. V lost 6 bases and J 3 bases, leaving 9 bases between the germline ends. The germline V gene has CDR1 MRHNA and CDR2 SNTAGT.

This chain connects TRBV5-1 to TRBJ2-7, with 11 bases that match TRBD1. V lost 0 bases to trimming and J lost 6 bases; unmatched junction nucleotides: 5. The germline V gene encodes CDR1 SGHRS and CDR2 YFSETQ. This CDR3 has 15 residues. CDR3 loop: CASSLAGTGGIEQYF. The CDR3 DNA reads as TGCGCCAGCAGCTTGGCTGGGACAGGGGGTATCGAGCAGTACTTC. The variable domain in full, with the rest retrieved from reference TRBV5-1 and TRBJ2-7, is KAGVTQTPRYLIKTRGQQVTLSCSPISGHRSVSWYQQTPGQGLQFLFEYFSETQRNKGNFPGRFSGRQFSNSRSEMNVSTLELGDSALYLCASSLAGTGGIEQYFGPGTRLTVT.

Comments on this clone: The CDR3 end shows no conserved phenylalanine or tryptophan, and so a read error is likely. The limits of the CDR3 on the DNA are not certain, so only TCRdb's listed CDR3 is given. The V call is TRBV6-5, the J call TRBJ2-3; TRBD2 reflects the table's D call only, with no check against the DNA. Per germline, CDR1 MNHEY and CDR2 SVGAGI. The CDR3 is 9 amino acids in total, end residues counted. This CDR3 reads CASSYRKPR.

V and J are TRBV6-5 and TRBJ2-5; 7 nucleotides agree with TRBD2. The V gene end was trimmed by 2 bases and the J gene end by 5 bases; junction bases not matched to a gene: 5. CDR3 length equals 14 residues. CDR1 and CDR2 from the germline V gene are MNHEY and SVGAGI. CDR3 sequence reads: CASSYLGGGETQYF. The CDR3 DNA reads as TGTGCCAGCAGTTACCTCGGGGGAGGGGAGACCCAGTACTTC.

The chain joins TRBV27 to TRBJ1-1; D is ambiguous. Germline lookup yields CDR1 MNHEY and CDR2 SMNVEV (reference sequence). The CDR3 sequence is 15 residues long. The V end lost 0 bases, the J end lost 0 bases, and 8 bases lay between the germline ends. CDR3 sequence reads: CASSLSLGLNTEAFF. For the CDR3, the DNA is TGTGCCAGCAGTTTATCGCTGGGATTGAACACTGAAGCTTTCTTT.

The rearrangement uses TRBV7-9 and TRBJ2-7, with TRBD2 matching 7 bases. The CDR3 is 16 residues long. V lost 5 bases, J lost 4 bases, and 14 bases stayed unmatched. Per germline, CDR1 SEHNR and CDR2 FQNEAQ (reference sequence). CDR3 sequence: CASSPAGAAGNYEQYF. CDR3 nucleotides: TGTGCCAGCAGCCCGGCGGGTGCAGCGGGAAATTACGAGCAGTACTTC.

In its sample, this clone was seen a few times. The J gene is TRBJ2-2, the V gene TRBV28; D unresolved. Germline CDR1 MDHEN, CDR2 SYDVKM. The V end was cut by 5 bases, the J end by 7 bases, with 14 bases between. The CDR3 totals 14 residues. The CDR3, as DNA: TGTGCCAGCAGTAATCAACTCGAGGTCGGGGAGCTGTTTTTT. This translates into CASSNQLEVGELFF.